This is a list of T cell receptor beta chains from one sample in a study of Graves' ophthalmopathy and Graves' hyperthyroidism. In TCRdb, the multiplex PCR reads were re-called with MiXCR into one record per CDR3 protein. The sample has around 1.1 million distinct CDR3 sequences, about 36% seen once. Sequencing was done on a sample of peripheral blood or thyroid tissue (not recorded which). These receptors all stem from an adult man with Graves' hyperthyroidism. Each CDR3 is given with its conserved first and last residue. D genes are given only for firm matches. Size values are once, few and many counts, or a class for expanded clones, and some rows have none.

J gene,D gene,clone size,V gene,CDR3 DNA,CDR3 protein
TRBJ1-1,-,many,TRBV7-3,TGTGCCAGCAGCATCAGACGAAACACTGAAGCTTTCTTT,CASSIRRNTEAFF
TRBJ1-6,-,-,TRBV5-6,TGTGCCAGCAGCTGGGGCCCGGACAGAGCGAATTCACCCCTCCACTTT,CASSWGPDRANSPLHF
TRBJ1-1,TRBD1,few,TRBV28,TGTGCCAGCAGTTCGACTACGCAGGGGGTTGAGGGAGCTTTCTTT,CASSSTTQGVEGAFF
TRBJ1-4,TRBD1,few,TRBV12-3/TRBV12-4,TGTGCCAGCAGGGGACAGGGTATAAAACTGTTTTTT,CASRGQGIKLFF
TRBJ2-5,TRBD2,many,TRBV7-9,TGTGCCAGCAATCGGGCTAGCGGGATCCAAGAGACCCAGTACTTC,CASNRASGIQETQYF
TRBJ1-2,-,-,TRBV7-2,TGTGCCAGCAGCTTAGCGCGGCGGGGGTCCTATGGCTACACCTTC,CASSLARRGSYGYTF
TRBJ1-3,-,-,TRBV11-2,TGTGCCAGCAGCTTAGGGACACCTCGCTCTGGAAACACCATATATTTT,CASSLGTPRSGNTIYF
TRBJ2-7,-,-,TRBV30,TGTGCCTGGAATCAGGGCAACGAGCAGTACTTC,CAWNQGNEQYF
TRBJ2-7,TRBD1,many,TRBV15,TGTGCCACCAGCAGAGACACAGGGGAACGCGACTACGAGCAGTACTTC,CATSRDTGERDYEQYF
TRBJ2-7,TRBD2,-,TRBV28,TGTGCCAGCAGTGGGCCCGGGACTAGCGGATCCTACGAGCAGTACTTC,CASSGPGTSGSYEQYF
TRBJ1-4,-,many,TRBV7-6,TGTGCCAGCAGTCAACAGGGAGCTCCAAATGAAAAACTGTTTTTT,CASSQQGAPNEKLFF
TRBJ1-2,-,-,TRBV7-3,TGTGCCAGCAGCTCCCCGCGGACACAGCTCTACGGCTACACCTTC,CASSSPRTQLYGYTF
TRBJ1-1,-,many,TRBV6-5,TGTGCCAGCAAGGTCGACACAAACACTGAAGCTTTCTTT,CASKVDTNTEAFF
TRBJ2-5,TRBD2,many,TRBV7-7,TGTGCCAGCAGCGCCCAGCCCCCGGGACTAGCGGCCCAAGAGACCCAGTACTTC,CASSAQPPGLAAQETQYF
TRBJ2-7,-,-,TRBV12-3/TRBV12-4,TGTGCCAGCAGCCTAGGGGGGTACTACACCTCCTACGAGCAGTACTTC,CASSLGGYYTSYEQYF
TRBJ1-3,-,-,TRBV20-1,TGCAGTGCTATAAGTCCAGGGGCCTCTGGAAACACCATATATTTT,CSAISPGASGNTIYF
TRBJ2-5,TRBD2,-,TRBV28,TGTGCCAGCATAAATAGCGGGAGACGGGAGACCCAGTACTTC,CASINSGRRETQYF
TRBJ2-5,TRBD1,many,TRBV7-9,TGTGCCAGCACCCGGACAGGGCAAATACAAGAGACCCAGTACTTC,CASTRTGQIQETQYF
TRBJ1-1,-,many,TRBV29-1,TGCAGCGTTGAAGCGTTGGACACTTGGAACACTGAAGCTTTCTTT,CSVEALDTWNTEAFF
TRBJ1-1,-,-,TRBV19,TGTGCCAGTAGTGACGGACAGATGAACACTGAAGCTTTCTTT,CASSDGQMNTEAFF
TRBJ1-1,-,many,TRBV19,TGTGCCAGTTCCGTTTTTAACACTGAAGCTTTCTTT,CASSVFNTEAFF
TRBJ1-4,TRBD1,-,TRBV6-6,TGTGCCAGCAGTTTGTCAGGGGGCCCTAATGAAAAACTGTTTTTT,CASSLSGGPNEKLFF
TRBJ2-5,-,-,TRBV9,TGTGCCAGCAGCGTAGAACTTTCCTCCGGAGAGACCCAGTACTTC,CASSVELSSGETQYF
TRBJ1-6,TRBD1,many,TRBV24-1,TGTGCCACCAGAGACAGGGGTGATTCACCCCTCCACTTT,CATRDRGDSPLHF
TRBJ2-5,-,-,TRBV5-1,TGCGCCAGCAGCTTCAGTTCCGGAACTAGGGGGTGGGAGACCCAGTACTTC,CASSFSSGTRGWETQYF
TRBJ2-7,-,-,TRBV7-2,TGTGCCAGCAGTATATCCTTCGGGGAGCAGTACTTC,CASSISFGEQYF
TRBJ1-1,TRBD1,-,TRBV29-1,TGCAGCGTGGGGACAGTTGGTGGTTTCTTT,CSVGTVGGFF
TRBJ2-7,-,-,TRBV4-3,TGCGCCAGCACCTATGGTATAGGGAAATCCTACGAGCAGTACTTC,CASTYGIGKSYEQYF
TRBJ2-2,-,many,TRBV24-1,TGTGCCACCAGTGACCTGGGGCCGGGACACCCAAACACCGGGGAGCTGTTTTTT,CATSDLGPGHPNTGELFF
TRBJ2-2,-,few,TRBV2,TGTGCCAGCAGTGAAAGGGGGGGCGGCGACCCCGGGGAGCTGTTTTTT,CASSERGGGDPGELFF
TRBJ2-7,-,few,TRBV14,TGTGCCAGCAGCCAATGGACGGGGGAGAACTACGAGCAGTACTTC,CASSQWTGENYEQYF
TRBJ2-7,TRBD2,-,TRBV7-2,TGTGCCAGCAGCCCAAAGGGACTAGCGGGAGGACCGACTTACGAGCAGTACTTC,CASSPKGLAGGPTYEQYF
TRBJ1-2,-,-,TRBV25-1,TGTGCCACCAACCAGGCCTATGGCTACACCTTC,CATNQAYGYTF
TRBJ2-5,-,many,TRBV29-1,TGCAGCGTTGTGCCAGGGCAAGAGACCCAGTACTTC,CSVVPGQETQYF
TRBJ1-5,-,-,TRBV12-3/TRBV12-4,TGTGCCAGCAGTTACGGTCCAGGGCCCCAGCATTTT,CASSYGPGPQHF
TRBJ1-5,-,many,TRBV27,TGTGCCAGCAGCTCAGGTAGGGGTCAGCCCCAGCATTTT,CASSSGRGQPQHF
TRBJ2-6,-,-,TRBV11-2,TGTGCCAGCAGCGTTAGATCCGGGCTGCCCAACGTCCTGACTTTC,CASSVRSGLPNVLTF
TRBJ1-1,-,-,TRBV9,TGTGCCAGCAGCTTAGCAGGGGACGGAACTTTCTTT,CASSLAGDGTFF
TRBJ1-6,-,many,TRBV4-2,TGTGCCAGCAGCCAAGAAGCCAGGAGCTCCTATAATTCACCCCTCCACTTT,CASSQEARSSYNSPLHF
TRBJ2-7,-,-,TRBV5-1,TGCGCCAGCAGCTCCCAAGCCCGGGACACCCTATACGAGCAGTACTTC,CASSSQARDTLYEQYF
TRBJ1-1,-,few,TRBV10-3,TGTGCCAGGGGCACCGCGGGTACTGAAGCTTTCTTT,CARGTAGTEAFF
TRBJ2-6,TRBD2,-,TRBV20-1,TGCAGTGCTACTAGCGGGGGCAACGTCCTGACTTTC,CSATSGGNVLTF
TRBJ1-4,-,many,TRBV9,TGTGCCAGCAGCGCGCCGGGGGGGCGGAGTGAAAAACTGTTTTTT,CASSAPGGRSEKLFF
TRBJ1-1,-,few,TRBV6-5,TGTGCCAGCGGCCTGGGGGGGGTAAAAGCTTTCTTT,CASGLGGVKAFF
TRBJ1-2,-,few,TRBV2,TGTGCAACACAGTGGAGCTATGGCTACACCTTC,CATQWSYGYTF
TRBJ2-7,-,many,TRBV29-1,TGCAGCGTTGAAGGGGGGGCCATCTACGAGCAGTACTTC,CSVEGGAIYEQYF
TRBJ1-2,-,-,TRBV29-1,TGCAGCGTATGGTGGGGGTTATTAGATGGCTACACCTTC,CSVWWGLLDGYTF
TRBJ2-7,-,-,TRBV6-1,TGTGCCAGCAGCATAGAGGATGGCTCCTACGAGCAGTACTTC,CASSIEDGSYEQYF
TRBJ1-6,TRBD1,many,TRBV10-3,TGTGCCATCAGTGAATCCGGGACAGGGAATAATTCACCCCTCCACTTT,CAISESGTGNNSPLHF
TRBJ2-7,TRBD1,many,TRBV11-2,TGTGCCAGCAGCTTGGACAGGTCGAGCTCCTACGAGCAGTACTTC,CASSLDRSSSYEQYF
TRBJ2-7,-,-,TRBV29-1,TGCAGCGTTGCTTATTCGGGTTATGGCTACGAGCAGTACTTC,CSVAYSGYGYEQYF
TRBJ2-7,TRBD2,few,TRBV12-3/TRBV12-4,TGTGCCAGCAGTTACTCGTGGCTAGCGGATCCTTTATACGAGCAGTACTTC,CASSYSWLADPLYEQYF
TRBJ2-3,-,-,TRBV7-6,TGTGCCAGCAGCTTAGAGCGGGCGCGAGGGGGTACGCAGTATTTT,CASSLERARGGTQYF
TRBJ2-6,-,-,TRBV6-5,TGTGCCAGCAGTTCAAGGTCGCAGGTGGCTTCTGGGGCCAACGTCCTGACTTTC,CASSSRSQVASGANVLTF